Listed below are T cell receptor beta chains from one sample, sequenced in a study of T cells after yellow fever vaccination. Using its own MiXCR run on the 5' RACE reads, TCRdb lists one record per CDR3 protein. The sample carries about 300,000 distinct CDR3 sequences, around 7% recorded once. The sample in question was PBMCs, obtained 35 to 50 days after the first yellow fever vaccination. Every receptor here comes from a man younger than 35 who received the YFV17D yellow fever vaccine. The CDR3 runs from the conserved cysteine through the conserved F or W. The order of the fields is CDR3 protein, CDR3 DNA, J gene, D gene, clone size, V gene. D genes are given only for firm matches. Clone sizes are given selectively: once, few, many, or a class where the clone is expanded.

CDR3: CCARDLRGAPYNEQFF
DNA: TGCTGTGCTAGAGATCTAAGGGGGGCCCCTTACAATGAGCAGTTCTTC
J: TRBJ2-1
D: -
size: -
V: TRBV20-1

CDR3: CASSSDGRANEYF
DNA: TGCGCCAGCAGCTCAGACGGCCGGGCCAACGAGTACTTC
J: TRBJ2-5
D: -
size: few
V: TRBV5-1

CDR3: CASSLVLGGRNEQFF
DNA: TGTGCCAGCAGCTTAGTCCTCGGGGGGAGGAATGAGCAGTTCTTC
J: TRBJ2-1
D: TRBD2
size: -
V: TRBV7-2

CDR3: CASAEGQANYGYTF
DNA: TGTGCCAGCGCCGAAGGACAGGCTAACTATGGCTACACCTTC
J: TRBJ1-2
D: TRBD1
size: many
V: TRBV7-2

CDR3: CASSSGTSADTQYF
DNA: TGTGCCAGCAGCTCTGGGACTAGCGCAGATACGCAGTATTTT
J: TRBJ2-3
D: TRBD2
size: few
V: TRBV7-2

CDR3: CASSQLALYSNQPQHF
DNA: TGTGCCAGTAGTCAACTGGCCTTGTATAGCAATCAGCCCCAGCATTTT
J: TRBJ1-5
D: -
size: -
V: TRBV19

CDR3: CASSWTQGRVGDTQYF
DNA: TGCGCCAGCAGCTGGACTCAGGGGAGGGTGGGAGATACGCAGTATTTT
J: TRBJ2-3
D: -
size: few
V: TRBV5-1

CDR3: CASTGQGNRESPLHF
DNA: TGTGCCAGCACCGGACAGGGGAACAGAGAATCACCCCTCCACTTT
J: TRBJ1-6
D: TRBD1
size: few
V: TRBV6-1

CDR3: CASSSANTGELFF
DNA: TGTGCCAGCAGCTCGGCGAACACCGGGGAGCTGTTTTTT
J: TRBJ2-2
D: -
size: -
V: TRBV7-2

CDR3: CASSEDRGPAGELFF
DNA: TGCGCCAGCAGTGAAGACAGGGGGCCAGCCGGGGAGCTGTTTTTT
J: TRBJ2-2
D: TRBD1
size: few
V: TRBV10-2

CDR3: CSVAGPGPYEQYF
DNA: TGCAGTGTCGCAGGCCCGGGGCCCTACGAGCAGTACTTC
J: TRBJ2-7
D: -
size: many
V: TRBV20-1

CDR3: CASSSGLAGFTDTQYF
DNA: TGTGCCAGCAGCTCCGGACTAGCGGGGTTCACAGATACGCAGTATTTT
J: TRBJ2-3
D: TRBD2
size: few
V: TRBV7-9

CDR3: CTSSRHKGLAGGQETQYF
DNA: TGTACCAGCAGTCGGCATAAGGGACTAGCGGGCGGTCAAGAGACCCAGTACTTC
J: TRBJ2-5
D: TRBD2
size: -
V: TRBV12-3/TRBV12-4

CDR3: CASSATVSYGSPLHF
DNA: TGTGCCAGCAGCGCCACAGTGTCTTATGGCTCACCCCTCCACTTT
J: TRBJ1-6
D: -
size: few
V: TRBV7-2

CDR3: CASSQYRTGTMATPGGYTF
DNA: TGCGCCAGCAGCCAGTATAGGACGGGAACTATGGCTACACCGGGCGGCTACACCTTC
J: TRBJ1-2
D: -
size: few
V: TRBV4-3

CDR3: CASRRLAGRSSYNEQFF
DNA: TGCGCCAGCAGGAGACTAGCGGGGCGAAGCTCCTACAATGAGCAGTTCTTC
J: TRBJ2-1
D: TRBD2
size: -
V: TRBV5-1

CDR3: CASSLEGTEVTFF
DNA: TGCGCCAGCAGCTTGGAGGGGACAGAAGTAACGTTCTTC
J: TRBJ2-1
D: TRBD1
size: -
V: TRBV5-1